Below, 2 T cell receptor beta chains from the same sample are listed, as sequenced in a study of cytomegalovirus exposure and HLA in healthy donors. The study ran its PCR with 60 Vbeta and 13 Jbeta primers. Produced via immunoSEQ multiplex PCR; TCRdb's table is partial and in-frame only. This table has about 160,000 clones, 75% to 90% appearing once. The sample consisted of PBMCs. These receptors all come from a woman aged 18 to 35 in good health and CMV-seronegative.

Concerning this clone itself: One end of the junction is discordant with germline, which a read error may explain. This chain uses TRBV10-1 with TRBJ1-6; TRBD1 might be the D (5 bases). The CDR3 consists of 13 residues. CDR1 and CDR2 (germline): WNHNN, SYGVQD (reference sequence). The CDR3 DNA reads TGCGCCAGCAGGGGCCGGGGGAATTCACTCCTCCACTTT. Protein: CASRGRGNSLLHF.

The rearrangement joins TRBV18 to TRBJ1-3; D might be TRBD1 (6 bases). Germline CDR1 is KGHSH and CDR2 is LQKENI. Trimming cost V 4 bases and J 0 bases, with 10 bases left between them. The CDR3 contains 15 residues. The CDR3 region is CASSLGQNSGNTIYF. CDR3 in DNA: TGTGCCAGCTCACTCGGACAGAACTCTGGAAACACCATATATTTT.